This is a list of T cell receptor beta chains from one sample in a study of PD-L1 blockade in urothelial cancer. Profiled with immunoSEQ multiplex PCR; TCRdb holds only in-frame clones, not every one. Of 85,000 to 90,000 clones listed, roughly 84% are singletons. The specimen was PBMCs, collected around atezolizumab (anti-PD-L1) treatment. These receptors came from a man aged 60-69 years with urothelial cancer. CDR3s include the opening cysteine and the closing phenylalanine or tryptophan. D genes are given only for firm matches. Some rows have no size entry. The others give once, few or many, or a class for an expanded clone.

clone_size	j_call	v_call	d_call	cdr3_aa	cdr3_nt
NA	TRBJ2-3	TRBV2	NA	CASQSTKGGLTDTQYF	TGTGCCAGCCAAAGTACGAAGGGGGGGCTCACAGATACGCAGTATTTT
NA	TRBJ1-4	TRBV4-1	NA	CASSPGVRTNNEKLFF	TGCGCCAGCAGCCCAGGGGTTAGGACAAATAATGAAAAACTGTTTTTT
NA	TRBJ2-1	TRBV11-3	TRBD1	CASSYRDRGHEQFF	TGTGCCAGCAGCTACCGGGACAGGGGCCATGAGCAGTTCTTC
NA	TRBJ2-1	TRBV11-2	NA	CASSFRDEQFF	TGTGCCAGCAGCTTCAGGGATGAGCAGTTCTTC
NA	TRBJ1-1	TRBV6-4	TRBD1	CASSVLQGTEAFF	TGTGCCAGCAGTGTCCTACAGGGGACTGAAGCTTTCTTT
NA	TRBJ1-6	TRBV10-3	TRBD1	CAISEGQGYSPLHF	TGTGCCATCAGTGAGGGACAGGGCTATTCACCCCTCCACTTT
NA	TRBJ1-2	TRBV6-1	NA	CAGGGPLSLYGYTF	TGTGCGGGGGGAGGCCCGTTATCCCTCTATGGCTACACCTTC
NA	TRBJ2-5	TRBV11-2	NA	CASSRGRGAYQETQYF	TGTGCCAGCAGCAGGGGGCGGGGGGCCTACCAAGAGACCCAGTACTTC
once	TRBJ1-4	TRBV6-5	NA	CASSKLRLTSEKLFF	TGTGCCAGCAGCAAACTCCGACTTACGAGTGAAAAACTGTTTTTT
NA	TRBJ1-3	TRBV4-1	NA	CASSQARTVSGNTIYF	TGCGCCAGCAGCCAAGCTAGGACAGTCTCTGGAAACACCATATATTTT
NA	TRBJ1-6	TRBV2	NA	CASSEIGIRGSPLHF	TGTGCCAGCAGTGAGATAGGGATACGGGGTTCACCCCTCCACTTT
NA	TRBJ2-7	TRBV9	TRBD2	CASSVGGGGIEQYF	TGTGCCAGCAGCGTAGGGGGGGGAGGGATCGAGCAGTACTTC
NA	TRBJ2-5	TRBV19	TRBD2	CASSKRSSGGWYQETQYF	TGTGCCAGTAGTAAAAGGTCGAGCGGGGGGTGGTACCAAGAGACCCAGTACTTC
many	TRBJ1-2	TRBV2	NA	CAISHNYGYTF	TGTGCCATCAGTCATAACTATGGCTACACCTTC
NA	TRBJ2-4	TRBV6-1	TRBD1	CASSEAGQGSARIQYF	TGTGCCAGCAGTGAAGCGGGACAGGGGTCAGCTCGCATTCAGTACTTC
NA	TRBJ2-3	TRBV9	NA	CASSAEGAADTQYF	TGTGCCAGCAGCGCCGAAGGGGCTGCAGATACGCAGTATTTT
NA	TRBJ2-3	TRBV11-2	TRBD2	CASSLDRLAGAPTQYF	TGTGCCAGCAGCTTAGACCGGCTAGCGGGGGCCCCTACGCAGTATTTT
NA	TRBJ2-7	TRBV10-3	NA	CATAGTRFSEQYF	TGTGCCACTGCCGGGACAAGGTTCTCTGAGCAGTACTTC
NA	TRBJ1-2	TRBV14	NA	CASSQDRGRGYGYTF	TGTGCCAGCAGCCAAGATAGGGGCAGGGGATATGGCTACACCTTC
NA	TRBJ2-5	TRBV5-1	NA	CASSLFSPQETQYF	TGCGCCAGCAGCTTGTTCTCCCCCCAAGAGACCCAGTACTTC
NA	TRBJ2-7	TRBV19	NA	CASRDRWSTAEQYF	TGTGCCAGTAGGGACCGATGGTCGACAGCCGAGCAGTACTTC
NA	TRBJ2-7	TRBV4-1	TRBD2	CASSQDNGGALEQYF	TGCGCCAGCAGCCAAGATAACGGGGGGGCCCTCGAGCAGTACTTC
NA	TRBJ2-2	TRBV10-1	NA	CASRDGRDTGELFF	TGCGCCAGCAGGGACGGGAGAGATACCGGGGAGCTGTTTTTT
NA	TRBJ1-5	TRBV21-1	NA	CASSMAGGNQPQHF	TGTGCCAGCAGCATGGCAGGGGGAAATCAGCCCCAGCATTTT
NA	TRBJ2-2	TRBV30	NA	CAWTILPSTGELFF	TGTGCCTGGACAATACTCCCGAGCACCGGGGAGCTGTTTTTT
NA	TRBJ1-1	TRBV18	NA	CASSPPTVENTEAFF	TGTGCCAGCTCACCCCCGACAGTGGAGAACACTGAAGCTTTCTTT
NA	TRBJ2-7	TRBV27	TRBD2	CASNSGGRSYEQYF	TGTGCCAGCAATAGCGGGGGGCGCTCCTACGAGCAGTACTTC
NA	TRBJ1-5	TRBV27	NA	CASSLVGGRNQPQHF	TGTGCCAGCAGTTTAGTTGGAGGGCGCAATCAGCCCCAGCATTTT
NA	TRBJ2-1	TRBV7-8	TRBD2	CASTPSGSSYNEQFF	TGTGCCAGCACACCAAGCGGGAGCTCCTACAATGAGCAGTTCTTC
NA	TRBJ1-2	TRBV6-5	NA	CASSRGKYGYTF	TGTGCCAGCTCGCGCGGAAAATATGGCTACACCTTC
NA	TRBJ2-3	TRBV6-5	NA	CASSYSGQRTDTQYF	TGTGCCAGCAGTTACTCCGGACAGAGAACAGATACGCAGTATTTT
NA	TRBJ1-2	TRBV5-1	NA	CASSLESGGAYGYTF	TGCGCCAGCAGCTTGGAATCGGGGGGCGCCTATGGCTACACCTTC
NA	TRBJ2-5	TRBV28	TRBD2	CASSWTSGRDQETQYF	TGTGCCAGCAGTTGGACTAGCGGGAGGGACCAAGAGACCCAGTACTTC
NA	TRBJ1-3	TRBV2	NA	CARSVVSGNTIYF	TGTGCCAGGAGTGTAGTCTCTGGAAACACCATATATTTT
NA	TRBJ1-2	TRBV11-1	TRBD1	CASSLRGQVRGGYTF	TGTGCCAGCAGCCTCCGAGGACAGGTCCGTGGTGGCTACACCTTC
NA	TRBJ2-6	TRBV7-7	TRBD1	CASSPRGTGFSGANVLTF	TGTGCTAGCAGCCCCCGTGGGACAGGATTCTCTGGGGCCAACGTCCTGACTTTC
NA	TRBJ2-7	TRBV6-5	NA	CASSWTGNEQYF	TGTGCCAGCAGCTGGACCGGGAACGAGCAGTACTTC
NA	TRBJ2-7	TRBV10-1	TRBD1	CASSSSGGNEQYF	TGCGCCAGCAGTTCGTCAGGGGGCAACGAGCAGTACTTC
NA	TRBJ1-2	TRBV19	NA	CASSSPGRTNYGYTF	TGTGCCAGTAGTTCGCCCGGGAGAACTAACTATGGCTACACCTTC
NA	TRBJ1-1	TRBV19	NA	CASSQKNTEAFF	TGTGCCAGTAGCCAGAAGAACACTGAAGCTTTCTTT
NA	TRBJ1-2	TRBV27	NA	CASSFLGRNYGYTF	TGTGCCAGCAGTTTTTTAGGCAGGAACTATGGCTACACCTTC
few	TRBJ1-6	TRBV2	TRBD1	CASTQEDRANSPLHF	TGTGCCAGCACTCAAGAGGACAGGGCCAATTCACCCCTCCACTTT
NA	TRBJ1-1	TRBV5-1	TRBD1	CASSLGLQGFRDTEAFF	TGCGCCAGCAGCTTGGGCTTACAGGGGTTTAGGGACACTGAAGCTTTCTTT
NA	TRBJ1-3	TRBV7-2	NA	CASRSGAGNTIYF	TGTGCCAGCAGGTCAGGGGCGGGAAACACCATATATTTT
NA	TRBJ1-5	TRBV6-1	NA	CASSEALETRRVRNQPQHF	TGTGCCAGCAGTGAAGCGCTGGAAACACGCAGGGTAAGGAATCAGCCCCAGCATTTT
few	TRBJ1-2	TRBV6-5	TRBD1	CASSTTGNGYTF	TGTGCCAGCAGTACGACAGGGAATGGCTACACCTTC
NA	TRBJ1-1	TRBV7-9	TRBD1	CASSRTGGTEAFF	TGTGCCAGCAGTCGTACAGGGGGCACTGAAGCTTTCTTT
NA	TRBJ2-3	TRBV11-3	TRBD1	CASSLPDRGDTQYF	TGTGCCAGCAGCTTACCCGACAGGGGGGATACGCAGTATTTT
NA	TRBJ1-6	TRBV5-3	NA	CARSNDSVNSPLHF	TGTGCCAGAAGCAACGACAGCGTAAATTCACCCCTCCACTTT
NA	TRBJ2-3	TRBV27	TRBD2	CASSLRGSGTDTQYF	TGTGCCAGCAGTTTACGCGGGAGCGGCACAGATACGCAGTATTTT